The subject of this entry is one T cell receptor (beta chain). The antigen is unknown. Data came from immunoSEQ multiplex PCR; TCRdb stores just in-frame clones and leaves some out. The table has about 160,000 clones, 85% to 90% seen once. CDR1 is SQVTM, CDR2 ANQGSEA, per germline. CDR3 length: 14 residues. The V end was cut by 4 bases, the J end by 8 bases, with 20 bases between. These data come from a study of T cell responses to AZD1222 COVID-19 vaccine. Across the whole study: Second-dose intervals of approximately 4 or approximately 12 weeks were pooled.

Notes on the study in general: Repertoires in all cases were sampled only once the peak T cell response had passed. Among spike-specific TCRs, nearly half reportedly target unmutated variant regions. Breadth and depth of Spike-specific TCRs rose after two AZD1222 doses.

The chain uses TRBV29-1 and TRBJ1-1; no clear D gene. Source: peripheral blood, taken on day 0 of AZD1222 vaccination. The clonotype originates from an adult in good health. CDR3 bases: TGCAGCGTTGGGACGTTAGTACCCGCAGAGGAAGCTTTCTTT. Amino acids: CSVGTLVPAEEAFF.